This entry features one T cell receptor beta chain sequence. This sample is part of a study of blood T cell repertoires in COVID-19. Data came from immunoSEQ multiplex PCR; TCRdb stores just in-frame clones and leaves some out. The repertoire includes 250,000 to 300,000 clones, about 89% of them detected once, and roughly 4.8% sits in the top ten. V shed 6 bases and J shed 3 bases, with 8 bases lying between them. Germline-derived CDR1 and CDR2 are MNHEY and SMNVEV (reference sequence). The CDR3 totals 12 residues. V and J are TRBV27 and TRBJ1-2, with D tentatively TRBD1 (6 bases). The TCR was taken from a man aged 35 to 55 with acute or convalescent COVID-19. Sequencing was performed on peripheral blood. CDR3 region: CASRRQDYGYTF. Written as DNA, the CDR3 is TGTGCCAGCAGACGACAGGACTATGGCTACACCTTC.